Below are 9 T cell receptor beta chains sequenced from a single sample in a study of beta chain features in type 1 diabetes. Expressed TCRB transcripts were sequenced after all isolated RNA was converted to cDNA. Measured with immunoSEQ multiplex PCR; TCRdb has only the in-frame clones, and not every one. This repertoire shows under 400,000 clones, around 20% found once; its top ten account for under 0.05%. Sequencing was done on a sample of naive CD4+ T cells from blood. Receptor source: a woman between 18 and 30 years old in good health.

This clone has a handful of counts. The chain has TRBV4-3 and TRBJ1-6; D not certain. CDR1 LGHNA and CDR2 YSLEER come from the germline V gene. Deletions cut 0 bases from V and 7 bases from J, with 25 bases between. There are 20 residues in the CDR3. The CDR3: CASSQDLGPGEGSWNSPLHF. CDR3 in DNA: TGCGCCAGCAGCCAAGATCTCGGCCCCGGGGAGGGATCGTGGAATTCACCCCTCCACTTT.

CDR3: CATSRDGGGLGNEQFF. CDR3 bases: TGTGCCACCAGCAGAGATGGGGGAGGGCTGGGCAATGAGCAGTTCTTC. The chain recombines TRBV15 with TRBJ2-1; 7 nucleotides agree with TRBD2. Per the germline V gene, CDR1 is LNHNV and CDR2 is YYDKDF (reference sequence). Trimming removed 0 bases from V and 6 bases from J; junction bases left unmatched: 8. The CDR3 loop spans 16 amino acids.

This clone was seen a few times. This specimen includes other DNA sequences encoding the same CDR3. The genes are TRBV15 and TRBJ1-2; D not resolved. Between the trimmed V and J ends, which lost 0 bases and 4 bases, there was a span of 3 bases. The V gene's germline CDR1 is LNHNV and CDR2 YYDKDF (reference sequence). This CDR3 is 12 amino acids long. CDR3 in amino acids: CATSRDLYGYTF. Written as DNA, the CDR3 is TGTGCCACCAGCAGAGATCTCTATGGCTACACCTTC.

J is TRBJ2-1 and V is TRBV11-3; 7 bases agree with TRBD2. The CDR3 totals 13 residues. J lost 12 bases, V lost 4 bases, and 9 bases had no gene match. Germline V lookup: CDR1 SGHNT, CDR2 YENEEA. CDR3 nucleotide sequence: TGTGCCAGCAGCTCCTTGGGAGGGGTTGGGCAGTTCTTC. Its protein product is CASSSLGGVGQFF. Full variable domain (remainder filled in from reference TRBV11-3 and TRBJ2-1): EAGVVQSPRYKIIEKKQPVAFWCNPISGHNTLYWYLQNLGQGPELLIRYENEEAVDDSQLPKDRFSAERLKGVDSTLKIQPAELGDSAVYLCASSSLGGVGQFFGPGTRLTVL.

J is TRBJ2-3 and V is TRBV11-3; the D gene is possibly TRBD1 (5 bases). Deletions cut 4 bases from V and 5 bases from J, with 10 bases between. The CDR3 sequence is 13 residues long. Germline CDR1 reads SGHNT; CDR2 reads YENEEA. Written as DNA, the CDR3 is TGTGCCAGCAGCTCAGGGTTCAGAGATACGCAGTATTTT. It translates to CASSSGFRDTQYF.

This chain connects TRBV5-4 to TRBJ2-7; 9 bases line up with TRBD2. This CDR3 has 15 residues. Germline V gene sequence: CDR1 SGHNT, CDR2 YYREEE (reference sequence). V lost 7 bases, J lost 5 bases, and 13 bases stayed unmatched. DNA of the CDR3: TGTGCCAGCGGATTGTATAGCGGGAGAACCCACGAGCAGTACTTC. This codes for CASGLYSGRTHEQYF.

This clone was recorded a few times. V usage is TRBV18 and J usage is TRBJ2-4; TRBD2 matches 9 bases. The ends lost 0 bases at V and 0 bases at J; junction bases unmatched: 9. The germline CDR1 and CDR2 sequences are KGHSH and LQKENI. This CDR3 contains 19 residues. CDR3 sequence reads: CASSPPMVAGAVAKNIQYF. CDR3 sequence (DNA): TGTGCCAGCTCACCACCGATGGTAGCGGGGGCCGTAGCCAAAAACATTCAGTACTTC.

The V call is TRBV7-8, the J call TRBJ1-1; D is ambiguous. CDR1 SGHVS and CDR2 FQNEAQ come from the germline V gene. The CDR3 is 13 amino acids. Between the trimmed V and J ends, which lost 5 bases and 5 bases, there was a span of 12 bases. The CDR3 bases are TGTGCCAGCAGCCAAGACGGGGTGACTGAAGCTTTCTTT. As protein: CASSQDGVTEAFF.

This clone was observed a handful of times. The genes are TRBV12-5 and TRBJ1-5; TRBD1 matches at 8 bases. V lost 2 bases and J lost 7; bases outside the gene matches: 7. Germline values: CDR1 LGHNT, CDR2 FRNRAP. The CDR3 runs 15 residues. CDR3 amino acids: CASGLQQGAWQPQHF. The CDR3 nucleotides read TGTGCTAGTGGTTTGCAGCAGGGGGCTTGGCAGCCCCAGCATTTT.